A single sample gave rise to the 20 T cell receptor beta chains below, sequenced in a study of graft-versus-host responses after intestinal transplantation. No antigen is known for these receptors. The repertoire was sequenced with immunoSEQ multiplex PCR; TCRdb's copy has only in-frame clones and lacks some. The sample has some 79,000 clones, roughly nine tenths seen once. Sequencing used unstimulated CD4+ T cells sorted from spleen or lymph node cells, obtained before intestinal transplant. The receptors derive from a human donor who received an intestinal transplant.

This CDR3 is CASSPDTRATFNEQFF. The CDR3 DNA follows: TGTGCCAGCTCACCCGACACCAGGGCCACCTTCAATGAGCAGTTCTTC. J is TRBJ2-1 and V is TRBV18; D may be TRBD1 (5 bases). Trimming cost V 3 bases and J 6 bases, with 18 bases left between them. The CDR3 is 16 residues long. The germline V gene encodes CDR1 KGHSH and CDR2 LQKENI.

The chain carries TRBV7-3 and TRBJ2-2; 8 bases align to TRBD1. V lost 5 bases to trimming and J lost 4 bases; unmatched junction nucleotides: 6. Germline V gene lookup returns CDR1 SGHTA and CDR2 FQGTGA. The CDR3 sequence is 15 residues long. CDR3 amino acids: CASSPQGAPTGELFF. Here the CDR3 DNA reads TGTGCCAGCAGCCCGCAGGGGGCCCCCACCGGGGAGCTGTTTTTT.

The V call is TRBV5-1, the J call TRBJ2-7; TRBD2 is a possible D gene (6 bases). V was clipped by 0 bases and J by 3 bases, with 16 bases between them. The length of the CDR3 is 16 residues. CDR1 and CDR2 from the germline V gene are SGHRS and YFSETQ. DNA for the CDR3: TGCGCCAGCAGCTTGGGGTTGCGGGGTTCCCTCTACGAGCAGTACTTC. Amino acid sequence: CASSLGLRGSLYEQYF.

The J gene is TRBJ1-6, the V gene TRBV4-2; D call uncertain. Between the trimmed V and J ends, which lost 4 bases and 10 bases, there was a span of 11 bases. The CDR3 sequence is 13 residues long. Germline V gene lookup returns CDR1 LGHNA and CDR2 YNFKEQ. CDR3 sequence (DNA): TGTGCCAGCAGCCGAGAGACTGACTCACCCCTCCACTTT. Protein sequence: CASSRETDSPLHF.

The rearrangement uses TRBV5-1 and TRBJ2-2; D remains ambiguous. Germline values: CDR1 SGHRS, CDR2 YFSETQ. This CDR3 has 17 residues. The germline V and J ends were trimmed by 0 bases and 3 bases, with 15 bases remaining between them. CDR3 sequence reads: CASSLAGAINYTGELFF. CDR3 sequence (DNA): TGCGCCAGCAGCTTGGCCGGAGCCATCAATTACACCGGGGAGCTGTTTTTT.

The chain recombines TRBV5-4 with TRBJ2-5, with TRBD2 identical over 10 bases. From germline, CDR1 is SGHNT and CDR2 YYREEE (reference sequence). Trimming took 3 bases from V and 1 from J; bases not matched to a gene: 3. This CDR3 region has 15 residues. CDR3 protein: CASSYSGGPQETQYF. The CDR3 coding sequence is TGTGCCAGCAGCTATAGCGGGGGGCCCCAAGAGACCCAGTACTTC.

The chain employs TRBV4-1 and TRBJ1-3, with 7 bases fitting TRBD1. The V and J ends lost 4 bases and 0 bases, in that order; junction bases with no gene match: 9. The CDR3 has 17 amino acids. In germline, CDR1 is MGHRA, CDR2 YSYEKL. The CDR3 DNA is TGCGCCAGCAGCCTTACGGACAGGACATTCTCTGGAAACACCATATATTTT. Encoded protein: CASSLTDRTFSGNTIYF.

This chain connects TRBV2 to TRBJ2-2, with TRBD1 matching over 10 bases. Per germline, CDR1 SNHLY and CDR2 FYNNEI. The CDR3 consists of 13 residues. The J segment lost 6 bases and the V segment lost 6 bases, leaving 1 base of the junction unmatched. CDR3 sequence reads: CASRGQGSGELFF. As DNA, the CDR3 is TGTGCCAGCAGGGGACAGGGGTCCGGGGAGCTGTTTTTT.

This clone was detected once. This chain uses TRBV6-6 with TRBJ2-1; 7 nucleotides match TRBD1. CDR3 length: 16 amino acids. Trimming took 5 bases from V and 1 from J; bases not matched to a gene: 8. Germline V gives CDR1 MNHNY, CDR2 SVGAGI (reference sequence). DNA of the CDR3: TGTGCCAGCAGTCCACGGACAGGCTTTTCCTACAATGAGCAGTTCTTC. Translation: CASSPRTGFSYNEQFF.

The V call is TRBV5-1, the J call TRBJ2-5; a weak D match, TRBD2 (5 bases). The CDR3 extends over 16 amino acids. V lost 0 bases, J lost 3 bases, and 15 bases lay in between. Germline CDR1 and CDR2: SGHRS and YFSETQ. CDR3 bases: TGCGCCAGCAGCTTGGATCTCGGGGTCGGGAAAGAGACCCAGTACTTC. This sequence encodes CASSLDLGVGKETQYF.

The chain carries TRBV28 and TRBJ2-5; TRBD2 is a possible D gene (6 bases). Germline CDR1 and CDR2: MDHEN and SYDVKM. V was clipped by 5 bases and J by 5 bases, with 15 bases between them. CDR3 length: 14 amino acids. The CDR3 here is CASSPPGVGETQYF. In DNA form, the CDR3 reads TGTGCCAGCAGTCCCCCGGGGGTAGGGGAGACCCAGTACTTC.

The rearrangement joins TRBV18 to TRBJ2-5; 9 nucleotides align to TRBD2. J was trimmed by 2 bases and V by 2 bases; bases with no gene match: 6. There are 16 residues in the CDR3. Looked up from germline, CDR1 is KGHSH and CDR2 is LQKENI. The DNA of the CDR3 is TGTGCCAGCTCACCAGTGGCTAGCGGGGTTCAAGAGACCCAGTACTTC. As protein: CASSPVASGVQETQYF.

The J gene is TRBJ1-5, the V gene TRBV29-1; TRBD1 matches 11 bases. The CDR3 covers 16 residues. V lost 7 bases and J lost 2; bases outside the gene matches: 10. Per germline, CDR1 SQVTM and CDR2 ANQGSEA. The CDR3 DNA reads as TGCAGCGACTATACCGGGACAGGGGGGGGCAATCAGCCCCAGCATTTT. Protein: CSDYTGTGGGNQPQHF. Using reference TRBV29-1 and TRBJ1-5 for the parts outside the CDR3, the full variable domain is SAVISQKPSRDICQRGTSLTIQCQVDSQVTMMFWYRQQPGQSLTLIATANQGSEATYESGFVIDKFPISRPNLTFSTLTVSNMSPEDSSIYLCSDYTGTGGGNQPQHFGDGTRLSIL.

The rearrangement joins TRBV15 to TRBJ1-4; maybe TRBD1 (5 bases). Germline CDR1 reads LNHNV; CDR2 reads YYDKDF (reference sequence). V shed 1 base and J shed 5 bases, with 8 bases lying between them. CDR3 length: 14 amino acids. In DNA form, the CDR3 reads TGTGCCACCAGCAGAGGGGGCAGAAATGAAAAACTGTTTTTT. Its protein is CATSRGGRNEKLFF. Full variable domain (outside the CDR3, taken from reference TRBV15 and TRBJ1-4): DAMVIQNPRYQVTQFGKPVTLSCSQTLNHNVMYWYQQKSSQAPKLLFHYYDKDFNNEADTPDNFQSRRPNTSFCFLDIRSPGLGDTAMYLCATSRGGRNEKLFFGSGTQLSVL.

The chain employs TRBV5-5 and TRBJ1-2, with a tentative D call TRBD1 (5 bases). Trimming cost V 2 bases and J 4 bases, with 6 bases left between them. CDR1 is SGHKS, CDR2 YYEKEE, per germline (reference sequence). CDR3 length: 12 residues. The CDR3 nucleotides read TGTGCCAGCAGCTTACAGGTCTATGGCTACACCTTC. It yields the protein CASSLQVYGYTF.

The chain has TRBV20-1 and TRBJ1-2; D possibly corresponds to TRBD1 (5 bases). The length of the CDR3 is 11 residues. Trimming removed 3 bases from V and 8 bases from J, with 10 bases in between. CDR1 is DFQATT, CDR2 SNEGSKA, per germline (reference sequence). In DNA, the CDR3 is TGCAGTGCTAGCTCAGGGTTGGGCTACACCTTC. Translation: CSASSGLGYTF.

This CDR3 is CASHGTTGYEQYF. In nucleotides, the CDR3 is TGTGCCAGCCACGGGACAACTGGTTACGAGCAGTACTTC. This chain uses TRBV6-5 with TRBJ2-7; D may be TRBD1 (6 bases). The CDR3 is made up of 13 amino acids. Germline V CDR1 and CDR2: MNHEY, SVGAGI. V was cut by 8 bases and J by 4 bases, with 15 bases left in between.

The CDR3 DNA reads as TGTGCCAGCAGCCCTTGGGAGCGGGAGACTTACGAGCAGTACTTC. Translating it yields CASSPWERETYEQYF. The chain carries TRBV28 and TRBJ2-7; 8 bases match TRBD2. CDR3 length: 15 residues. Germline trimming cut 6 bases from V and 4 bases from J; bases unmatched to any gene: 11. From germline, CDR1 is MDHEN and CDR2 SYDVKM.

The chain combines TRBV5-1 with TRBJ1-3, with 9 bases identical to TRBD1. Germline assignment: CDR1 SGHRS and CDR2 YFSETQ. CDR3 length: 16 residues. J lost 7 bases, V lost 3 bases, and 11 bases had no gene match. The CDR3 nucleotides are TGCGCCAGCAGCTCAGGGACAGGGAAAATCATGAACACCATATATTTT. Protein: CASSSGTGKIMNTIYF.

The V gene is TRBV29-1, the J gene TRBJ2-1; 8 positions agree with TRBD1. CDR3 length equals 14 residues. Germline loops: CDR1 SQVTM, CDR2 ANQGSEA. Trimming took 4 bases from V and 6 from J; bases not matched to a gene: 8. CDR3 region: CSVVSPTGGNEQFF. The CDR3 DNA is TGCAGCGTTGTATCTCCAACAGGGGGCAATGAGCAGTTCTTC.